The 31 T cell receptor beta chains presented below share a single source sample, sequenced in a study of T cell repertoires in cytomegalovirus infection. The antigens for these receptors are not known. Each CDR3 protein gets one entry after TCRdb re-called the reads with MiXCR. This table holds about 920,000 distinct CDR3 sequences, around 32% found once. Material: cultured CD8+ T cells from PBMCs, obtained from culture after CMV antigen stimulation. The receptors originated from a human donor in good health (CMV status not recorded). Some clones in this sample may be carry-over from other donors' samples.

CDR3 DNA: TGCGCCAGCAGCTTGGTCCCCGTGACTAGCGATTCGACCTACGAGCAGTACTTC. Its translation: CASSLVPVTSDSTYEQYF. This rearrangement joins TRBV5-1 to TRBJ2-7; 8 bases agree with TRBD2. The CDR3 is 18 amino acids. Germline lookup yields CDR1 SGHRS and CDR2 YFSETQ. J lost 2 bases, V lost 0 bases, and 13 bases had no gene match.

The chain joins TRBV12-5 to TRBJ2-7; 8 nucleotides align to TRBD1. This CDR3 has 19 residues. Germline loops: CDR1 LGHNT, CDR2 FRNRAP. V gave up 0 bases and J gave up 4 bases; unmatched junction bases: 17. The CDR3: CASGLVGGLARGQEYEQYV. The CDR3 bases are TGTGCTAGTGGTTTGGTCGGTGGTTTGGCCAGGGGACAGGAATACGAGCAGTACGTC.

This chain joins TRBV6-6 and TRBJ2-1; D call uncertain. CDR3 size: 14 residues. CDR1 and CDR2 from the germline V gene are MNHNY and SVGAGI (reference sequence). Trimming removed 0 bases at V and 5 bases at J, with 8 bases between. CDR3 sequence (DNA): TGTGCCAGCAGTTACTCGGTGGCCAACAATGAGCAGTTCTTC. Its protein product is CASSYSVANNEQFF.

The V gene is TRBV12-3 or TRBV12-4, the J gene TRBJ2-7; 8 bases are shared with TRBD1. V gave up 5 bases and J gave up 2 bases; unmatched junction bases: 8. The CDR3 spans 15 residues. The CDR3 bases are TGTGCCAGCAGTCCCTCCTGGGGACAGGCCTACGAGCAGTACTTC. This gives the protein CASSPSWGQAYEQYF.

The chain is built from TRBV19 and TRBJ2-2; possibly TRBD2 for D (6 bases). CDR3 length equals 16 residues. Between the trimmed V and J ends, which lost 5 bases and 2 bases, there was a span of 15 bases. Germline-derived CDR1 and CDR2 are LNHDA and SQIVND (reference sequence). The CDR3 DNA reads TGTGCCAGTAGTCCGACCGGGACTCATAACACCGGGGAGCTGTTTTTT. Translating it yields CASSPTGTHNTGELFF.

V and J are TRBV9 and TRBJ2-4; no reliable D call. Germline V gene lookup returns CDR1 SGDLS and CDR2 YYNGEE. V was pared by 1 base and J by 0 bases, with 8 bases between. This CDR3 has 15 amino acids. The CDR3 nucleotides are TGTGCCAGCAGCGTAAGTGGTACAGCCAAAAACATTCAGTACTTC. Amino acids: CASSVSGTAKNIQYF.

This clonotype was seen a few times. CDR3 DNA sequence: TGTGCCAGCAGCTACGCGTCAGGGGTAGTCCCTACCCCTAACACTGAAGCTTTCTTT. Protein: CASSYASGVVPTPNTEAFF. This chain connects TRBV6-2 or TRBV6-3 to TRBJ1-1; a possible D gene is TRBD1 (6 bases). This CDR3 spans 19 amino acids. From germline, CDR1 is MNHEY and CDR2 SVGEGT. V lost 6 bases and J lost 2, with 28 bases in between.

This clonotype was seen more than once but under ten times. V is TRBV14 and J is TRBJ2-1; D unresolved. CDR1 SGHDN and CDR2 FVKESK come from the germline V gene. This CDR3 region has 15 residues. With 4 bases removed from V and 2 bases from J, the gap between germline ends came to 12 bases. Here the CDR3 reads CASSPSLPTYNEQFF. The CDR3 nucleotides read TGTGCCAGCAGCCCTAGTTTGCCCACCTACAATGAGCAGTTCTTC.

The chain is built from TRBV5-4 and TRBJ1-2, with D unclear. V was clipped by 10 bases and J by 4 bases, with 14 bases between them. The germline V gene has CDR1 SGHNT and CDR2 YYREEE (reference sequence). The CDR3 is 12 residues long. As DNA, the CDR3 is TGTGCCTCCCGAGGGCACGGCTATGGCTACACCTTC. Translating it yields CASRGHGYGYTF.

The chain combines TRBV24-1 with TRBJ2-7; 7 bases match TRBD1. From germline, CDR1 is KGHDR and CDR2 SFDVKD. This CDR3 contains 10 residues. CDR3 sequence reads: CATSDRDSKV. The CDR3 coding sequence is TGTGCCACCAGTGATCGGGACAGTAAAGTC.

This sequence joins TRBV5-1 and TRBJ2-3; TRBD2 aligns across 9 bases. In germline, CDR1 is SGHRS, CDR2 YFSETQ. The trim removed 2 bases at V and 4 bases at J, leaving 5 bases unmatched. The CDR3 extends over 15 amino acids. CDR3 DNA: TGCGCCAGCAGCTTCGAGGTAGCGGGGGCAGATACGCAGTATTTT. It yields the protein CASSFEVAGADTQYF. Filled out from reference TRBV5-1 and TRBJ2-3, the complete variable domain reads KAGVTQTPRYLIKTRGQQVTLSCSPISGHRSVSWYQQTPGQGLQFLFEYFSETQRNKGNFPGRFSGRQFSNSRSEMNVSTLELGDSALYLCASSFEVAGADTQYFGPGTRLTVL.

This clonotype was counted between two and nine times. This rearrangement joins TRBV5-6 to TRBJ1-2; no definite D call. V lost 2 bases and J 7 bases, leaving 9 bases between the germline ends. The CDR3 has 12 residues. Germline CDR1 reads SGHDT; CDR2 reads YYEEEE. DNA of the CDR3: TGTGCCAGCAGCTTCCGGGTGGTTGGCTACACCTTC. Translated: CASSFRVVGYTF.

The chain uses TRBV28 and TRBJ2-7, with D perhaps TRBD1 (5 bases). The V gene lost 4 bases and the J gene lost 6 bases, with 13 bases spanning the gap. Germline CDR1 and CDR2: MDHEN and SYDVKM. The CDR3 has 13 amino acids. The DNA of the CDR3 is TGTGCCAGCAGTTCCGTCAGGGTTGGCGAGCAGTACGTC. This gives the protein CASSSVRVGEQYV.

The chain links TRBV29-1 to TRBJ1-1; perhaps TRBD1 as D (5 bases). V was trimmed by 0 bases and J by 6 bases, leaving 8 bases between them. This CDR3 comprises 12 residues. CDR1 SQVTM and CDR2 ANQGSEA come from the germline V gene. CDR3 DNA: TGCAGCGTTGAAGACAGGGTGGCTGAAGCTTTCTTT. Amino acids: CSVEDRVAEAFF.

The table lists this clonotype with a few counts. The J gene is TRBJ1-1, the V gene TRBV28; D gene uncertain. Germline CDR1 and CDR2: MDHEN and SYDVKM. Between the trimmed V and J ends, which lost 7 bases and 6 bases, there was a span of 12 bases. The CDR3 consists of 12 residues. CDR3 DNA sequence: TGTGCCAGCAACGCGTTTTCATCTGAAGCTTTCTTT. Translation: CASNAFSSEAFF.

The chain has TRBV6-2 or TRBV6-3 and TRBJ1-2, with unresolved D. V was pared by 9 bases and J by 4 bases, with 15 bases between. Per germline, CDR1 MNHEY and CDR2 SVGEGT. The CDR3 runs to 13 residues. This CDR3 reads CASRVGPRYGYTF. The CDR3 bases are TGTGCCAGTAGAGTAGGACCGCGCTATGGCTACACCTTC.

V is TRBV27 and J is TRBJ1-1, with D possibly TRBD1 on 6 matching bases. CDR3 size: 13 residues. V lost 7 bases and J lost 5, with 14 bases in between. Germline CDR1 reads MNHEY; CDR2 reads SMNVEV (reference sequence). The CDR3 DNA is TGTGCCAGCACCCCGGGGGGGCGGACTGAAGCTTTCTTT. Translated: CASTPGGRTEAFF.

The sample holds many counts of this clonotype. The chain recombines TRBV7-8 with TRBJ2-5; D might be TRBD2 (7 bases). CDR1 SGHVS and CDR2 FQNEAQ come from the germline V gene. This CDR3 spans 15 amino acids. V was cut by 1 base and J by 5 bases, with 14 bases left in between. The CDR3 DNA reads as TGTGCCAGCAGCTTAGTGGCGGGGGCAGGGGAGACCCAGTACTTC. Translated, it gives CASSLVAGAGETQYF. Together with reference TRBV7-8 and TRBJ2-5, the CDR3 gives the full variable domain: GAGVSQSPRYKVAKRGQDVALRCDPISGHVSLFWYQQALGQGPEFLTYFQNEAQLDKSGLPSDRFFAERPEGSVSTLKIQRTQQEDSAVYLCASSLVAGAGETQYFGPGTRLLVL.

J is TRBJ2-7 and V is TRBV7-6, with D uncertain. Germline values: CDR1 SGHVS, CDR2 FNYEAQ. This CDR3 comprises 14 residues. V was cut by 5 bases and J by 2 bases, with 13 bases left in between. The CDR3 loop is CASSLKGLPYEQYV. In nucleotides, the CDR3 is TGTGCCAGCAGCCTTAAAGGCCTACCCTACGAGCAGTACGTC.

As for this clonotype: A single base separates this from a much larger clone, so it may be a read error. V is TRBV7-6 and J is TRBJ2-7; 8 bases are a match to TRBD2. Germline V gene sequence: CDR1 SGHVS, CDR2 FNYEAQ. CDR3 size: 18 residues. The CDR3 coding sequence is TGTGCCAGCAGATTAGGGGCCCCCGGGAGGGACGGGGTTTACGAGCAGTACTTC. Protein product: CASRLGAPGRDGVYEQYF.

This clonotype was detected many times. In nucleotides, the CDR3 is TGTGCCAGCAAGGATGGGACAGGGAATTCTTACGAGCAGTACTTC. Translated: CASKDGTGNSYEQYF. The chain is built from TRBV6-5 and TRBJ2-7; 9 positions agree with TRBD1. The junction had 11 bases not matched to a gene; V was cut back by 7 bases and J by 4 bases. Germline CDR1 is MNHEY and CDR2 is SVGAGI. The length of the CDR3 is 15 residues.

This clonotype has a handful of counts. This chain uses TRBV10-3 with TRBJ1-2; D call uncertain. Germline assignment: CDR1 ENHRY and CDR2 SYGVKD. Trimming cost V 6 bases and J 6 bases, with 20 bases left between them. The CDR3 runs to 15 residues. The CDR3 reads CAIRFQIGGSHGYTF. In nucleotides, the CDR3 is TGTGCCATCAGGTTTCAAATTGGAGGGAGCCATGGCTACACCTTC.

The chain links TRBV6-2 or TRBV6-3 to TRBJ2-5; TRBD2 is a possible D gene (5 bases). V was cut by 7 bases and J by 0 bases, with 15 bases left in between. The CDR3 loop spans 15 amino acids. Germline V CDR1 and CDR2: MNHEY, SVGEGT. The CDR3 region is CASTDIREDQETQYF. For the CDR3, the DNA is TGTGCCAGCACCGATATCCGGGAAGACCAAGAGACCCAGTACTTC.

The J gene is TRBJ2-3, the V gene TRBV28; tentative D call: TRBD2 (6 bases). CDR3 length: 14 residues. Per the germline V gene, CDR1 is MDHEN and CDR2 is SYDVKM. V gave up 7 bases and J gave up 8 bases, with 19 bases separating them. CDR3: CASKAPGALGTQYF. DNA of the CDR3: TGTGCCAGCAAGGCCCCGGGAGCGTTAGGTACGCAGTATTTT.

In this sample, this clonotype turned up once. J is TRBJ2-1 and V is TRBV12-3 or TRBV12-4; 10 bases map to TRBD2. The CDR3 has 17 residues. Germline trimming cut 2 bases from V and 8 bases from J; bases unmatched to any gene: 12. The CDR3 coding sequence is TGTGCCAGCAGTTTAAAAGCGGGGGGGCTCGTCAACGATGAGCAGTTCTTC. Translating it yields CASSLKAGGLVNDEQFF.

This clonotype showed up just a few times. J is TRBJ1-1 and V is TRBV6-1; D remains unclear. The CDR3 loop spans 14 amino acids. The V end lost 5 bases, the J end lost 2 bases, and 12 bases lay between the germline ends. The germline CDR1 and CDR2 sequences are MNHNS and SASEGT. The CDR3 sequence is CASSYGRPNTEAFF. CDR3 DNA: TGTGCCAGCAGTTATGGAAGACCAAACACTGAAGCTTTCTTT.

This clonotype was counted once. Here the CDR3 DNA reads TGTGCCACCCAGTTACCAGCGGGGGGTACGAATGAGCAGTTCTTC. Its translation: CATQLPAGGTNEQFF. The chain combines TRBV27 with TRBJ2-1, with 9 nucleotides matching TRBD2. CDR3 size: 15 residues. Germline lookup yields CDR1 MNHEY and CDR2 SMNVEV (reference sequence). Trimming at V came to 10 bases and at J to 7 bases, leaving 14 bases not matched to a gene.

In its sample, this clonotype was seen a few times. This sequence joins TRBV7-9 and TRBJ2-1, with 7 bases identical to TRBD2. The CDR3 totals 13 residues. The V gene's germline CDR1 is SEHNR and CDR2 FQNEAQ (reference sequence). The V segment lost 4 bases and the J segment 8 bases; nucleotides outside the gene matches: 5. DNA for the CDR3: TGTGCCAGCAGCTCAGAAGGACTAGATGAGCAGTTCTTC. Encoded protein: CASSSEGLDEQFF.

This clonotype was seen at least ten times. This rearrangement joins TRBV4-3 to TRBJ1-2; tentative D call: TRBD1 (5 bases). V lost 1 base and J 8 bases, leaving 14 bases between the germline ends. Germline V lookup: CDR1 LGHNA, CDR2 YSLEER. This CDR3 region has 14 residues. The CDR3 bases are TGCGCCAGCAGCCAAGGGGGGGGAATTGAGGGCTACACCTTC. This sequence encodes CASSQGGGIEGYTF.

In this sample, this clonotype turned up a few times. J is TRBJ2-2 and V is TRBV23-1; D remains ambiguous. TRBV23-1 is treated as an ORF (open reading frame) with a function not yet certain. V lost 0 bases and J lost 1, with 9 bases in between. CDR3 length equals 16 residues. The CDR3 coding sequence is TGCGCCAGCAGTCAATCGATGTACAGGAACACCGGGGAGCTGTTTTTT. Residues: CASSQSMYRNTGELFF.

This clonotype was observed many times. This chain connects TRBV7-9 to TRBJ2-2; weak D call: TRBD1 (6 bases). Trimming pared 4 bases from V and 6 bases from J, leaving 18 bases between. CDR1 SEHNR and CDR2 FQNEAQ come from the germline V gene (reference sequence). The CDR3 runs 16 residues. The CDR3: CASSSNNRAGAGELFF. The CDR3 DNA is TGTGCCAGCAGCTCAAATAACAGGGCAGGCGCCGGGGAGCTGTTTTTT.